This T cell receptor (beta chain) came from a study of cytomegalovirus exposure and HLA in healthy donors. Germline V gene sequence: CDR1 SGHRS, CDR2 YFSETQ. V lost 0 bases to trimming and J lost 0 bases, with 10 bases between them. This CDR3 has 15 residues. The PCR contained 60 Vbeta and 13 Jbeta primers. Sequenced by immunoSEQ multiplex PCR; TCRdb stores in-frame clones only, minus some. This table holds around 150,000 clones, around 60% found once. The rearrangement joins TRBV5-1 to TRBJ2-7, with D possibly being TRBD1 (5 bases). Sequenced input: PBMCs. This clonotype was sampled from a woman between 55 and 75 years old in good health and CMV-seropositive. CDR3 sequence (DNA): TGCGCCAGCAGCTTGGTTTCAGGGAACTCCTACGAGCAGTACTTC. This codes for CASSLVSGNSYEQYF. The full variable domain, completed using reference TRBV5-1 and TRBJ2-7, is KAGVTQTPRYLIKTRGQQVTLSCSPISGHRSVSWYQQTPGQGLQFLFEYFSETQRNKGNFPGRFSGRQFSNSRSEMNVSTLELGDSALYLCASSLVSGNSYEQYFGPGTRLTVT.